These T cell receptor beta chains were read from a single sample in a study of a mutant IDH1 vaccine in newly diagnosed glioma. Data came from immunoSEQ multiplex PCR; TCRdb stores just in-frame clones and leaves some out. This sample has some 29,000 clones, with roughly 80% found just once. For these receptors, no antigen is known. The sequencing here drew on PBMCs, taken from a glioma patient whose treatment included an IDH1 peptide vaccine. The receptor source for this set is a woman aged 30 to 39 with glioma. Some clones in this sample may be carry-over from other donors' samples. Each CDR3 is given with its conserved first and last residue. A D gene is named only where the DNA matches it firmly. Clone size is stated in some rows and not others, as once, few, many or a class when expanded.

v_gene	abundance	d_gene	j_gene	CDR3nt	CDR3aa
TRBV7-2	-	-	TRBJ2-3	TGTGCCAGCAGCGCGGGACTGGTGGGAGGGGGGCAGTATTTT	CASSAGLVGGGQYF
TRBV9	once	TRBD2	TRBJ2-7	TGTGCCAGCAGCGTAGAGTCGGCGGGAGAGAGCGAGCAGTACTTC	CASSVESAGESEQYF
TRBV30	few	-	TRBJ1-1	TGTGCCTGGAGCGGATTTAACGGTGGCAGGGGTGACACTGAAGCTTTCTTT	CAWSGFNGGRGDTEAFF
TRBV30	-	-	TRBJ2-7	TGTGCCTGGAGTGTATATCAAACGTCGGGGCAGTACTTC	CAWSVYQTSGQYF
TRBV5-1	few	-	TRBJ1-5	TGCGCCAGCAGCTTGGCGGGTCAGCCCCAGCATTTT	CASSLAGQPQHF
TRBV30	-	-	TRBJ2-2	TGTGCCTGGAGTCGAGACGGATTGAACACCGGGGAGCTGTTTTTT	CAWSRDGLNTGELFF
TRBV7-8	-	TRBD1	TRBJ1-2	TGTGCCAGCAGCCCGGGACAGGGAAACTATGGCTACACCTTC	CASSPGQGNYGYTF
TRBV10-1	-	-	TRBJ1-1	TGCGCCAGCAGTGTAGCAGCCGCACCAGCTTTCTTT	CASSVAAAPAFF
TRBV9	few	-	TRBJ1-1	TGTGCCAGCAGCGTAGCAGGGTTTAACACTGAAGCTTTCTTT	CASSVAGFNTEAFF
TRBV4-2	-	-	TRBJ2-7	TGTGCCAGCAGCCAAGAACAAGCGCCGAGCTCCTACGAGCAGTACTTC	CASSQEQAPSSYEQYF
TRBV10-3	-	TRBD1	TRBJ1-4	TGTGCCATCAGTGATGACAGGGGTGGGGAAAAACTGTTTTTT	CAISDDRGGEKLFF
TRBV7-2	-	TRBD2	TRBJ2-3	TGTGCCAGCAGCTTTTTACTAGCGGGAGTTACAGATACGCAGTATTTT	CASSFLLAGVTDTQYF
TRBV5-1	once	TRBD2	TRBJ2-7	TGCGCCAGCAGCTTGACGGCGGGAGTGGTGAGCGAGCAGTACTTC	CASSLTAGVVSEQYF
TRBV12-5	-	TRBD2	TRBJ2-7	TGTGCTAGTGGTTTGGCCCGTGACTTACCCTGGACTAGCGGGAGTCTCTACGAGCAGTACTTC	CASGLARDLPWTSGSLYEQYF
TRBV10-3	-	-	TRBJ1-2	TGTGCCATCAGTGAGTCGATTGGTGAAGCTAACTATGGCTACACCTTC	CAISESIGEANYGYTF
TRBV11-2	-	-	TRBJ1-1	TGTGCCAGCAGCTCCGTAGGGAACACTGAAGCTTTCTTT	CASSSVGNTEAFF
TRBV10-3	-	-	TRBJ1-1	TGTGCCATCAGGACCATGACTGAAGCTTTCTTT	CAIRTMTEAFF
TRBV7-9	once	-	TRBJ2-1	TGTGCCAGCAGCTTAAAAGGTCTAGCCCTGGATGAGCAGTTCTTC	CASSLKGLALDEQFF
TRBV30	-	-	TRBJ2-3	TGTGCCTGGGAAGTTGGAGGTACGCAGTATTTT	CAWEVGGTQYF
TRBV6-1	-	TRBD2	TRBJ2-3	TGTGCCAGCAGTGAGCTCGCTAGCGCGGGGGAGCAGTATTTT	CASSELASAGEQYF
TRBV9	-	TRBD1	TRBJ2-3	TGTGCCAGCAGCCACCCCCAGGGGGTTACAGATACGCAGTATTTT	CASSHPQGVTDTQYF
TRBV6-5	few	-	TRBJ1-1	TGTGCCAGCAGTTTCAAGAACACTGAAGCTTTCTTT	CASSFKNTEAFF
TRBV4-2	-	-	TRBJ2-6	TGTGCCAGCAGCCAGCCCACTTTGCCGTGGGGGGTCCCCTCTGGGGCCAACGTCCTGACTTTC	CASSQPTLPWGVPSGANVLTF
TRBV4-2	-	TRBD2	TRBJ2-7	TGTGCCAGCAGCCAACGGGCTAGCGGAGACTACGAGCAGTACTTC	CASSQRASGDYEQYF
TRBV18	few	-	TRBJ1-5	TGTGCCAGCTCAGTAGTGGGCAATCAGCCCCAGCATTTT	CASSVVGNQPQHF
TRBV19	few	-	TRBJ1-5	TGTGCCAGTAGTATAGCAGCTTATAGCAATCAGCCCCAGCATTTT	CASSIAAYSNQPQHF
TRBV7-9	-	-	TRBJ2-2	TGTGCCAGCAGCGCACCTTTCGGGGAGCTGTTTTTT	CASSAPFGELFF
TRBV18	-	-	TRBJ2-7	TGTGCCAGCTCACCACGGGGATTCGAGCAGTACTTC	CASSPRGFEQYF
TRBV28	-	TRBD2	TRBJ2-5	TGTGCCAGCAGTAATAGCGGGAAAGAGACCCAGTACTTC	CASSNSGKETQYF
TRBV5-5	few	TRBD1	TRBJ1-2	TGTGCCAGCAGCGATACAGGGGGGTCTGGCTACACCTTC	CASSDTGGSGYTF
TRBV5-4	-	TRBD2	TRBJ2-1	TGTGCCAGCAGCTTGGCCAGTGGGACTAGCGGGAGGGCCTGGGATGAGCAGTTCTTC	CASSLASGTSGRAWDEQFF
TRBV29-1	-	-	TRBJ1-2	TGCAGCGTTGTGAATAATCCCCCGGACTATGGCTACACCTTC	CSVVNNPPDYGYTF
TRBV27	-	-	TRBJ1-2	TGTGCCAGCACCCCTACTCCTAACTATGGCTACACCTTC	CASTPTPNYGYTF
TRBV7-7	-	-	TRBJ2-1	TGTGCTAGCAGTACGGACTACTACAATGAGCAGTTCTTC	CASSTDYYNEQFF
TRBV6-5	-	-	TRBJ2-7	TGTGCCAGCAGTTATATCGGGGTGGGTGATCGGTACTTC	CASSYIGVGDRYF
TRBV4-1	-	-	TRBJ2-7	TGCGCCAGCAGCCAGTCAACCGGGGTCCTCTACGAGCAGTACTTC	CASSQSTGVLYEQYF
TRBV5-5	once	-	TRBJ1-1	TGTGCCAGCAGCTGGGCGGGGCGGAACACTGAAGCTTTCTTT	CASSWAGRNTEAFF
TRBV18	-	-	TRBJ2-7	TGTGCCAGCTCACCAAGGTACGCGTCGAGCTCCTACGAGCAGTACTTC	CASSPRYASSSYEQYF
TRBV5-8	-	-	TRBJ2-7	TGTGCCAGCAGCTCTAGTGGGGCGCCCTACGAGCAGTACTTC	CASSSSGAPYEQYF
TRBV29-1	medium-sized	-	TRBJ1-4	TGCAGCGTTGGGGCACAGGGAACTAATGAAAAACTGTTTTTT	CSVGAQGTNEKLFF
TRBV18	once	-	TRBJ1-1	TGTGCCAGCTCACCACTAGGGCGGGACACTGAAGCTTTCTTT	CASSPLGRDTEAFF
TRBV15	once	-	TRBJ1-4	TGTGCCACCAGCAGAGATCGAGGGGGAACCTATGAAAAACTGTTTTTT	CATSRDRGGTYEKLFF
TRBV14	-	TRBD1	TRBJ2-5	TGTGCCAGCAGCCAAGATCCCAGGGGGCCCGAGACCCAGTACTTC	CASSQDPRGPETQYF
TRBV11-2	-	TRBD1	TRBJ2-7	TGTGCCAGCAGTACCCGGACAGGCCTGTCTTACGAGCAGTACTTC	CASSTRTGLSYEQYF
TRBV11-3	-	-	TRBJ1-1	TGTGCCAGCAGCTTAGAGGGGCAAGAAGCTTTCTTT	CASSLEGQEAFF
TRBV5-1	once	TRBD2	TRBJ2-5	TGCGCCAGCCACCGGGGGAGGGGAGGAGAGACCCAGTACTTC	CASHRGRGGETQYF
TRBV19	-	-	TRBJ2-2	TGTGCCAGTAGGCATACCGGGACGACCACCGGGGAGCTGTTTTTT	CASRHTGTTTGELFF
TRBV27	once	-	TRBJ2-7	TGTGCCAGCAGCCCGTATGACGCCTACGAGCAGTACTTC	CASSPYDAYEQYF
TRBV19	-	-	TRBJ1-4	TGTGCCAGTAGTAGGGAGGGGCTGATTAATGAAAAACTGTTTTTT	CASSREGLINEKLFF
TRBV6-5	few	-	TRBJ1-1	TGTGCCAGCAGTCGGAAACTGAACACTGAAGCTTTCTTT	CASSRKLNTEAFF
TRBV4-1	-	-	TRBJ2-3	TGCGCCAGCAGCCAAGTGGATCTAGCGAAAGATACGCAGTATTTT	CASSQVDLAKDTQYF
TRBV19	-	TRBD1	TRBJ2-6	TGTGCCAGTAGTATAGCCGGGACAGGGGAATCTGGGGCCAACGTCCTGACTTTC	CASSIAGTGESGANVLTF